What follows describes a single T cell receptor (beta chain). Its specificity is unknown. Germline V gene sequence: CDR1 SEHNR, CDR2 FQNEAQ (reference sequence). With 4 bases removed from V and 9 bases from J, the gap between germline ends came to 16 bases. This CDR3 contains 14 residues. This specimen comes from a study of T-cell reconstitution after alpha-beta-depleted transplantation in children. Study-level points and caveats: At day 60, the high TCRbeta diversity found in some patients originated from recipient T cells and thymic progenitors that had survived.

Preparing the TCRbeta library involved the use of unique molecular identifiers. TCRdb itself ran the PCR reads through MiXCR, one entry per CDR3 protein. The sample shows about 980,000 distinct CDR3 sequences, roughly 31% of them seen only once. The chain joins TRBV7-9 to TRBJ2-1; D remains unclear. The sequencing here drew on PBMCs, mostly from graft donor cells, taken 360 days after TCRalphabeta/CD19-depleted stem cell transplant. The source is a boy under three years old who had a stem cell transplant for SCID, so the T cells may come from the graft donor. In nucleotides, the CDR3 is TGTGCCAGCAGCTCCTGGCCGCAGAACGGTGAGCAGTTCTTC. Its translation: CASSSWPQNGEQFF. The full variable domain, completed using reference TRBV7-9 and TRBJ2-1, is DTGVSQNPRHKITKRGQNVTFRCDPISEHNRLYWYRQTLGQGPEFLTYFQNEAQLEKSRLLSDRFSAERPKGSFSTLEIQRTEQGDSAMYLCASSSWPQNGEQFFGPGTRLTVL.